This entry features one T cell receptor (beta chain) sequence. Its antigen is unidentified. The data were obtained in a study of T cells in Graves' hyperthyroidism and ophthalmopathy. In the ophthalmopathy cohort, Clinical Activity Score was at least 3, NOSPECS grade at least 4, and duration under 3 months. Fresh peripheral blood, 10 ml, yielded the PBMCs. Overall study results and limits: In validation, the model predicted ophthalmopathy. These predictions came a median roughly 6.5 months before onset. Blood also showed most of the thyroid clonotypes that were expanded above 0.001.

Authors of the study amplified TCR beta CDR3 regions from RNA transcripts. Using the HTBI primer set, a first-round RT-PCR was run on the TCR CDR3. From the multiplex PCR reads, TCRdb called clonotypes with MiXCR, one entry per CDR3 protein. The sample comprises around 400,000 distinct CDR3 sequences, roughly 15% of which are singletons, and roughly 19% rests with the top ten. The V gene's germline CDR1 is LGHDT and CDR2 YNNKEL (reference sequence). CDR3 length equals 16 residues. V was trimmed by 4 bases and J by 0 bases, leaving 13 bases between them. Specimen: blood. This chain joins TRBV3-1 and TRBJ2-4; no definite D call. The TCR was taken from a woman aged 55 to 70 with Graves' ophthalmopathy. CDR3 bases: TGTGCCAGCAGCCGCCTTGACGGTCGAGCCAAAAACATTCAGTACTTC. As protein: CASSRLDGRAKNIQYF.